The entry below gives a single TCR beta chain sequence along with its context. It has no known antigen specificity. Base qualities were left out, and no much larger clone turns up one base away. The library was prepared using the immunoSEQ multiplex PCR assay. Imported from immuneACCESS, the table was reduced by TCRdb to in-frame sequences with V and J called. These copies leave out some clones; in studies compared against another copy, an unresolved V gene accounts for under half, and the cause of the remainder is not known. The table for this sample lists 650,000 to 950,000 clones; 70% to 90% of them were counted only once. 0.0095% to 0.011% of the sample is taken by the ten largest. The germline V gene (reference sequence) gives CDR1 as LNHDA and CDR2 as SQIVND. Including cysteine and phenylalanine, the CDR3 has 14 amino acids. Kept here is only the CDR3 DNA, which spans 42 bases and is read in frame from base 1. The junction shows trimming of 3 bases on V and 2 bases on J, and the gene matches do not reach 2 bases of it.

This sample stems from a study of shared T cell receptors in the human thymus (dated by TCRdb to about 2021). In the study overall: The study investigated the way shared, self-reactive T-cell receptor alpha chains are produced in the human thymus.

The data also belong to a second study, concerning human thymus T cells. As noted in the second study: Immunologically healthy infants undergoing open corrective cardiac surgery for congenital heart defects in Finland were used as donors. Thymus tissue was collected as surgical resects that were removed during corrective cardiac surgery. V and J gene segment usage appeared biased in both thymic and peripheral blood repertoires. The related research found that thymic TCR repertoires overlapped highly between unrelated individuals. The study used seven to nine infant thymus samples plus four related peripheral blood samples to characterize TCR alpha and beta repertoires. Donor ages ranged from about 6 to 244 days, and the cohort comprised about six male and a couple of female infants. After being mechanically released from the tissue, thymocytes were kept at -70 degrees C in pellets of about 8.5-32 million cells. A QIAsymphony instrument was used to extract genomic DNA from the frozen cell pellets. TCRB and TCRAD loci were amplified from a standardized quantity of quality-controlled genomic DNA using the immunoSEQ multiplex PCR assay. Amplicons spanned the V(D)J region at a length sufficient to cover the CDR3 and identify V and J genes. Through the commercial immunoSEQ service, the amplicons were sequenced on an Illumina platform. Primer bias and sequencing errors were corrected as previously described, and TCRAD and TCRB were defined on the basis of the IMGT database. Repertoires were analysed with immunoSEQ Analyzer 3.0 and VDJTools, covering basic statistics, V/J segment usage, diversity estimates, rarefaction and pairwise overlap. To estimate diversity, the Chao1, ChaoE, Efron-Thisted, Shannon and inverse Simpson indices were applied, and diversity was also estimated on datasets down-sampled to the smallest sample. Repertoire overlap was assessed by strict matching of CDR3 nucleotide sequence, V gene and J gene, and clustering was done by Jaccard-based multidimensional scaling. Thymus samples yielded on average about 810,000 unique TCRB clonotypes, compared with some 83,000 from blood samples.

Sequencing was done on a sample of thymocytes. This receptor was taken from a girl in the first two years of life with a congenital heart defect. Donor details come from another sample of the same person, matched by shared clones. The sequence links TRBV19 to TRBJ2-7; TRBD2 agrees with 9 junctional bases. Here is the DNA: TGTGCCAGTAGTATGACTAGCGGTACCTACGAGCAGTACTTC. It is translated as CASSMTSGTYEQYF.